This T cell receptor (beta chain) was documented in a study of OX40 agonist ivuxolimab in advanced cancers. Overall study findings and caveats: The 0.1-3.0 mg/kg partial responders had among the lowest clonal expansion.

The table lists this clone with a count of one. The antigen remains unidentified. The CDR3 extends over 15 amino acids. CDR1 is WSHSY, CDR2 SAAADI, per germline. With 6 bases clipped from V and 0 bases from J, the junction kept 3 bases outside the gene matches. Assay: immunoSEQ multiplex PCR; the TCRdb copy retains only in-frame clones and omits some. The sample lists 65,000 to 80,000 clones; roughly four fifths were seen once. V is TRBV10-2 and J is TRBJ2-2; 8 bases line up with TRBD1. The material was CD4+ or CD8+ T cells sorted from blood, obtained in a trial of the OX40 agonist ivuxolimab. The receptor was isolated from an adult with an advanced solid tumor such as melanoma, head and neck, liver or kidney cancer. CDR3 region: CASSRTGSNTGELFF. The CDR3 nucleotides are TGCGCCAGCAGCAGGACAGGGTCGAACACCGGGGAGCTGTTTTTT.